The rows below give T cell receptor beta chains drawn from one sample of a study of T cell responses to AZD1222 COVID-19 vaccine. Measured with immunoSEQ multiplex PCR; TCRdb has only the in-frame clones, and not every one. The sample consists of fewer than 100,000 clones, roughly 90% of them appearing once. Sequencing used peripheral blood, obtained 28 days after the second AZD1222 dose. Every receptor here comes from an adult who received the AZD1222 COVID-19 vaccine. CDR3s leave out the opening cysteine and the closing phenylalanine or tryptophan.

v_call	cdr3_aa
TRBV12-3/TRBV12-4	ASSFLNTEAF
TRBV18	ASSSGADTQY
TRBV6-5	ASSLKKDSNQPQH
TRBV3-1/TRBV3-2	ASSYHLGTDTQY
TRBV7-9	ASSFSAGGSYGYT
TRBV14	ASSDRPYNEQF
TRBV7-2	ASSPTTGGLGYT
TRBV15	ATSRDQQDTQY
TRBV6-5	ASSYSGGSRTEAF
TRBV3-1/TRBV3-2	ASSQSDRNTEAF
TRBV10-3	ATNSRGETYEQY
TRBV28	ASRTTGLAYEQY
TRBV27	ASSTGQGGTDTQY
TRBV19	ASSITGGTGELF
TRBV5-6	ASSSGSTRFQETQY
TRBV13	ASSSLNGLVGGGTGELF
TRBV30	AWRGSTDTQY
TRBV18	ASSPTTTAAGSPLH
TRBV11-2	ASSLVRTQNYGYT
TRBV20-1	SASAGPDTQY
TRBV3-1/TRBV3-2	ASSQDRFQGKDYGYT
TRBV24-1	ATRGTSGRQAYNEQF
TRBV12-3/TRBV12-4	ASSQQGFRQY
TRBV4-1	ASSQDWRRTLAKNIQY
TRBV7-3	ASSRRGEETQY
TRBV19	ASSMGRTNGYT
TRBV5-1	ASAVEVGYEQY
TRBV14	ASSQETGLPPYNEQF
TRBV7-9	ASTTSIPGGGEKLF
TRBV11-2	ASKKTGLSSYNSPLH
TRBV29-1	SVDPHHRVGTEAF
TRBV11-2	ASSSAGPRGNEKLF
TRBV6-5	ASSFPNNSPLH
TRBV9	ASSVGLSTGELF
TRBV19	ASREYRDRGPYSNQPQH
TRBV5-1	ASSLGPSLGYYGYT
TRBV28	ASSLTGGAYNEQF
TRBV6-1	ASSENRERGQPQH
TRBV4-1	ASSQVAGPSHEQY
TRBV28	ASSSGTAVGYGYT
TRBV10-2	ASSEGATRSTDTQY